Listed below are T cell receptor beta chains from one sample, sequenced in a study of T cells in Graves' hyperthyroidism and ophthalmopathy. TCRdb called the multiplex PCR reads again in MiXCR, with one record for every CDR3 protein. The sample records hundreds of thousands of distinct CDR3 sequences, over 12% being singletons. Sequencing used blood. These receptors were taken from a woman in her thirties or forties with Graves' ophthalmopathy. CDR3s include the opening cysteine and the closing phenylalanine or tryptophan. The order of the fields is V gene, J gene, clone size, D gene, CDR3 protein, CDR3 DNA. The D gene is left open where the match is weak. Only some rows state a clone size, as once, few, many or a class for expanded clones.

v_call: TRBV11-1; j_call: TRBJ2-7; clone_size: few; d_call: TRBD2; cdr3_aa: CASSPPGLAGTYEQYF; cdr3_nt: TGTGCCAGCAGCCCCCCGGGACTAGCGGGAACGTACGAGCAGTACTTC
v_call: TRBV20-1; j_call: TRBJ1-1; clone_size: many; d_call: -; cdr3_aa: CSAGQPNTEAFF; cdr3_nt: TGCAGTGCTGGACAGCCGAACACTGAAGCTTTCTTT
v_call: TRBV11-3; j_call: TRBJ2-7; clone_size: many; d_call: TRBD2; cdr3_aa: CASSPILAGVREQYF; cdr3_nt: TGTGCCAGCAGCCCTATACTAGCGGGAGTGCGGGAGCAGTACTTC
v_call: TRBV6-1; j_call: TRBJ2-7; clone_size: many; d_call: -; cdr3_aa: CTSSERGAYEQYF; cdr3_nt: TGTACCAGCAGTGAAAGGGGGGCCTACGAGCAGTACTTC
v_call: TRBV11-2; j_call: TRBJ2-2; clone_size: -; d_call: -; cdr3_aa: CASSSYRRTGELFF; cdr3_nt: TGTGCCAGCAGCTCGTACAGGCGAACCGGGGAGCTGTTTTTT
v_call: TRBV13; j_call: TRBJ2-7; clone_size: few; d_call: -; cdr3_aa: CASSLRDGYYEQYF; cdr3_nt: TGTGCCAGCAGCTTAAGGGACGGTTACTACGAGCAGTACTTC
v_call: TRBV28; j_call: TRBJ2-7; clone_size: many; d_call: -; cdr3_aa: CASSPGRDNNEQYF; cdr3_nt: TGTGCCAGCAGTCCGGGCCGGGACAATAACGAGCAGTACTTC
v_call: TRBV12-5; j_call: TRBJ2-7; clone_size: many; d_call: TRBD1; cdr3_aa: CASGLDRQGGGEQYF; cdr3_nt: TGTGCTAGTGGTTTGGATCGACAGGGGGGGGGAGAGCAGTACTTC
v_call: TRBV20-1; j_call: TRBJ2-5; clone_size: many; d_call: -; cdr3_aa: CSARGSEAQETQYF; cdr3_nt: TGCAGTGCTAGAGGTTCCGAGGCCCAAGAGACCCAGTACTTC
v_call: TRBV10-1; j_call: TRBJ2-7; clone_size: many; d_call: TRBD1; cdr3_aa: CANEVGQGEDYEQYF; cdr3_nt: TGCGCCAACGAGGTAGGACAGGGGGAAGACTACGAGCAGTACTTC
v_call: TRBV29-1; j_call: TRBJ2-7; clone_size: many; d_call: -; cdr3_aa: CSVADPGTPPYEQYF; cdr3_nt: TGCAGCGTTGCTGACCCCGGGACTCCCCCCTACGAGCAGTACTTC
v_call: TRBV28; j_call: TRBJ1-2; clone_size: -; d_call: -; cdr3_aa: CASSLVGTGYGYTF; cdr3_nt: TGTGCCAGCAGTTTAGTAGGGACGGGCTATGGCTACACCTTC
v_call: TRBV20-1; j_call: TRBJ2-7; clone_size: once; d_call: -; cdr3_aa: CSARDTGPSYEQYF; cdr3_nt: TGCAGTGCTAGAGATACGGGACCCTCCTACGAGCAGTACTTC
v_call: TRBV7-3; j_call: TRBJ1-2; clone_size: few; d_call: -; cdr3_aa: CASSPGGLNYGYTF; cdr3_nt: TGTGCCAGCAGCCCCGGTGGGCTTAACTATGGCTACACCTTC
v_call: TRBV11-2; j_call: TRBJ2-7; clone_size: many; d_call: TRBD1; cdr3_aa: CASSLGLGQSYEQYF; cdr3_nt: TGTGCCAGCAGCTTAGGTCTGGGACAGTCCTACGAGCAGTACTTC
v_call: TRBV5-1; j_call: TRBJ2-2; clone_size: few; d_call: TRBD2; cdr3_aa: CASTRLADNTGELFF; cdr3_nt: TGCGCCAGCACCCGACTAGCCGACAACACCGGGGAGCTGTTTTTT
v_call: TRBV30; j_call: TRBJ1-2; clone_size: many; d_call: -; cdr3_aa: CAWSGINPRGLGPNGYTF; cdr3_nt: TGTGCCTGGAGTGGAATTAACCCTAGAGGACTGGGCCCAAATGGCTACACCTTC
v_call: TRBV10-3; j_call: TRBJ2-7; clone_size: many; d_call: -; cdr3_aa: CAIRGDSTYEQYF; cdr3_nt: TGTGCCATCAGGGGGGACTCTACTTACGAGCAGTACTTC
v_call: TRBV6-2/TRBV6-3; j_call: TRBJ2-5; clone_size: many; d_call: -; cdr3_aa: CASSSGAGEETQYF; cdr3_nt: TGTGCCAGCAGTTCAGGGGCGGGAGAAGAGACCCAGTACTTC
v_call: TRBV29-1; j_call: TRBJ2-5; clone_size: -; d_call: -; cdr3_aa: CSGSRAEAETQYF; cdr3_nt: TGCAGCGGGAGTCGGGCAGAGGCAGAGACCCAGTACTTC
v_call: TRBV27; j_call: TRBJ1-2; clone_size: many; d_call: -; cdr3_aa: CASTLTRGNYGYTF; cdr3_nt: TGTGCCAGCACCCTTACCCGGGGGAACTATGGCTACACCTTC
v_call: TRBV9; j_call: TRBJ1-3; clone_size: -; d_call: TRBD1; cdr3_aa: CASSAAPLDRAGNTIYF; cdr3_nt: TGTGCCAGCAGCGCCGCCCCGCTGGACAGGGCTGGAAACACCATATATTTT
v_call: TRBV6-5; j_call: TRBJ2-6; clone_size: many; d_call: -; cdr3_aa: CASRSGTSGANVLTF; cdr3_nt: TGTGCCAGCAGATCTGGGACCTCTGGGGCCAACGTCCTGACTTTC
v_call: TRBV24-1; j_call: TRBJ2-2; clone_size: many; d_call: -; cdr3_aa: CATSEPFAAGELFF; cdr3_nt: TGTGCCACCAGTGAGCCCTTTGCAGCCGGGGAGCTGTTTTTT
v_call: TRBV20-1; j_call: TRBJ2-5; clone_size: many; d_call: -; cdr3_aa: CSARLDGSWETQYF; cdr3_nt: TGCAGTGCTAGGCTTGACGGAAGTTGGGAGACCCAGTACTTC
v_call: TRBV19; j_call: TRBJ1-1; clone_size: -; d_call: -; cdr3_aa: CASSRGTLKRNTEAFF; cdr3_nt: TGTGCCAGTAGTAGGGGGACCCTTAAAAGGAACACTGAAGCTTTCTTT
v_call: TRBV2; j_call: TRBJ1-1; clone_size: many; d_call: -; cdr3_aa: CASSADGYTEAFF; cdr3_nt: TGTGCCAGCAGTGCCGACGGATACACTGAAGCTTTCTTT
v_call: TRBV6-5; j_call: TRBJ2-7; clone_size: many; d_call: -; cdr3_aa: CASSYTATGAYPNEQYF; cdr3_nt: TGTGCCAGCAGTTACACCGCGACAGGAGCTTACCCCAACGAGCAGTACTTC
v_call: TRBV7-2; j_call: TRBJ2-5; clone_size: -; d_call: -; cdr3_aa: CASSRQYKQETQYF; cdr3_nt: TGTGCCAGCAGCCGACAGTATAAACAAGAGACCCAGTACTTC
v_call: TRBV2; j_call: TRBJ2-7; clone_size: many; d_call: -; cdr3_aa: CASRVEQGLYEQYF; cdr3_nt: TGTGCCAGCAGGGTGGAACAGGGCCTCTACGAGCAGTACTTC
v_call: TRBV5-1; j_call: TRBJ2-7; clone_size: many; d_call: -; cdr3_aa: CASGPGRLSYEQYF; cdr3_nt: TGCGCCAGCGGACCGGGACGGCTATCCTACGAGCAGTACTTC
v_call: TRBV27; j_call: TRBJ1-1; clone_size: -; d_call: -; cdr3_aa: CASRLGGSAFF; cdr3_nt: TGTGCCAGTCGTTTGGGAGGGTCTGCTTTCTTT
v_call: TRBV14; j_call: TRBJ2-5; clone_size: many; d_call: TRBD2; cdr3_aa: CASSFSRLGGRVETQYF; cdr3_nt: TGTGCCAGCAGCTTCTCGAGACTCGGCGGGAGGGTGGAGACCCAGTACTTC
v_call: TRBV4-2; j_call: TRBJ2-5; clone_size: many; d_call: TRBD1; cdr3_aa: CASSQEQGPETQYF; cdr3_nt: TGTGCCAGCAGCCAGGAACAGGGGCCAGAGACCCAGTACTTC
v_call: TRBV11-2; j_call: TRBJ2-7; clone_size: many; d_call: -; cdr3_aa: CASSLSGPPLVKEQYF; cdr3_nt: TGTGCCAGCAGCTTATCCGGACCCCCCCTCGTTAAGGAGCAGTACTTC
v_call: TRBV4-3; j_call: TRBJ2-5; clone_size: -; d_call: TRBD2; cdr3_aa: CTSSQRTSGRVGEETQYF; cdr3_nt: TGCACCAGCAGCCAGCGGACTAGCGGGAGGGTTGGAGAAGAGACCCAGTACTTC
v_call: TRBV10-3; j_call: TRBJ1-1; clone_size: many; d_call: -; cdr3_aa: CAISDRQNTEAFF; cdr3_nt: TGTGCCATCAGTGACAGGCAGAACACTGAAGCTTTCTTT
v_call: TRBV20-1; j_call: TRBJ1-5; clone_size: -; d_call: -; cdr3_aa: CSALQGPRNQPQHF; cdr3_nt: TGCAGTGCTCTTCAGGGGCCCCGCAATCAGCCCCAGCATTTT
v_call: TRBV4-1; j_call: TRBJ2-7; clone_size: few; d_call: TRBD1; cdr3_aa: CASSQGRQGGNEQYF; cdr3_nt: TGCGCCAGCAGCCAAGGGAGACAGGGGGGCAACGAGCAGTACTTC
v_call: TRBV20-1; j_call: TRBJ2-2; clone_size: many; d_call: TRBD2; cdr3_aa: CSASQAGEATGELFF; cdr3_nt: TGCAGTGCTAGCCAAGCGGGAGAAGCCACCGGGGAGCTGTTTTTT
v_call: TRBV29-1; j_call: TRBJ1-1; clone_size: many; d_call: -; cdr3_aa: CSVATGIGTEAFF; cdr3_nt: TGCAGCGTTGCGACCGGGATCGGCACTGAAGCTTTCTTT
v_call: TRBV5-1; j_call: TRBJ1-3; clone_size: few; d_call: -; cdr3_aa: CASSLAPASRSGNTIYF; cdr3_nt: TGCGCCAGCAGCTTGGCCCCAGCGAGCCGCTCTGGAAACACCATATATTTT
v_call: TRBV20-1; j_call: TRBJ2-7; clone_size: -; d_call: TRBD2; cdr3_aa: CSAARTSGTYEQYF; cdr3_nt: TGCAGTGCTGCCCGGACTAGCGGGACCTACGAGCAGTACTTC
v_call: TRBV6-1; j_call: TRBJ1-2; clone_size: many; d_call: TRBD1; cdr3_aa: CASSGQGIYGYTF; cdr3_nt: TGTGCCAGCTCAGGACAGGGGATATACGGCTACACCTTC
v_call: TRBV6-2/TRBV6-3; j_call: TRBJ2-2; clone_size: many; d_call: -; cdr3_aa: CASSRTIGELFF; cdr3_nt: TGTGCCAGCAGTCGGACTATCGGGGAGCTGTTTTTT
v_call: TRBV30; j_call: TRBJ2-7; clone_size: -; d_call: TRBD2; cdr3_aa: CAWKATSGIPYEQYF; cdr3_nt: TGTGCCTGGAAAGCGACTAGCGGAATCCCCTACGAGCAGTACTTC
v_call: TRBV12-3/TRBV12-4; j_call: TRBJ2-5; clone_size: -; d_call: -; cdr3_aa: CASSLPGNQETQYF; cdr3_nt: TGTGCCAGCAGCCTACCGGGGAACCAAGAGACCCAGTACTTC
v_call: TRBV6-2/TRBV6-3; j_call: TRBJ2-5; clone_size: -; d_call: -; cdr3_aa: CASSYKVDGQETQYF; cdr3_nt: TGTGCCAGCAGTTACAAGGTGGATGGGCAAGAGACCCAGTACTTC
v_call: TRBV6-5; j_call: TRBJ2-7; clone_size: medium-sized; d_call: -; cdr3_aa: CASSWDTNAYEQYF; cdr3_nt: TGTGCCAGCAGTTGGGACACCAACGCCTACGAGCAGTACTTC
v_call: TRBV2; j_call: TRBJ2-7; clone_size: many; d_call: TRBD2; cdr3_aa: CASSELSLAGGYEQYF; cdr3_nt: TGTGCCAGCAGTGAATTGTCACTAGCGGGAGGTTACGAGCAGTACTTC
v_call: TRBV4-1; j_call: TRBJ1-2; clone_size: -; d_call: -; cdr3_aa: CASSQWAVTNYGYTF; cdr3_nt: TGCGCCAGCAGCCAATGGGCGGTCACTAACTATGGCTACACCTTC
v_call: TRBV28; j_call: TRBJ2-7; clone_size: few; d_call: -; cdr3_aa: CASSPSAGPTYYEQYF; cdr3_nt: TGTGCCAGCAGTCCCTCCGCGGGACCGACCTACTACGAGCAGTACTTC